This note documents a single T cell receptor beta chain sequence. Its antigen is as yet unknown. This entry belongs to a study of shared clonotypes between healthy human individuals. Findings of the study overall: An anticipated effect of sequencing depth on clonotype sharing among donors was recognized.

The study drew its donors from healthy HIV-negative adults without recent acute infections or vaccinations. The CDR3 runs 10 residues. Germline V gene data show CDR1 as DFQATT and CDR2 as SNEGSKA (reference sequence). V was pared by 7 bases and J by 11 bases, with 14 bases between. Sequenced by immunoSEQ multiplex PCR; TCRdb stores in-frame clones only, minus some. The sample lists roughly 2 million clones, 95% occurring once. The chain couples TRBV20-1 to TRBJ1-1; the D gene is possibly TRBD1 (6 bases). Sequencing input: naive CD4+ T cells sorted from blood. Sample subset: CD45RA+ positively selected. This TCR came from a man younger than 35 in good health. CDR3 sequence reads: CSGIRGAAFF. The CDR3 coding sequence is TGCAGTGGAATCAGGGGAGCGGCTTTCTTT.